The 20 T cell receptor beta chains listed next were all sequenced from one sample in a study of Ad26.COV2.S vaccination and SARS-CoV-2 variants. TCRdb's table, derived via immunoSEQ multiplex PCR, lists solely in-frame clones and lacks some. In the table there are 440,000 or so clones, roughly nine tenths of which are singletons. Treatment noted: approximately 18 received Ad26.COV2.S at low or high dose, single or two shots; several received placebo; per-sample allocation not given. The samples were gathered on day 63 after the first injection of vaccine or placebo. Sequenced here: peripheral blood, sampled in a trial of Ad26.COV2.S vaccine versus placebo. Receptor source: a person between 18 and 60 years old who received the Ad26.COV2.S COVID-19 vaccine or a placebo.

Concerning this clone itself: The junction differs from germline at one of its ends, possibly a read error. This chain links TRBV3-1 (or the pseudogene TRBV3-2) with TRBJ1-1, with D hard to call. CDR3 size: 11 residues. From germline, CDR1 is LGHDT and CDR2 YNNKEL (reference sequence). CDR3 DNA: TGTGCCAGCAGCCCCATAGCCGGGTCCCTATTT. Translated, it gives CASSPIAGSLF.

The CDR3 region is CASSLGGRSEQYF. The DNA of the CDR3 is TGTGCCAGCAGTCTGGGGGGGAGGAGCGAGCAGTACTTC. The chain employs TRBV27 and TRBJ2-7, with 7 nucleotides matching TRBD2. Germline V gene data show CDR1 as MNHEY and CDR2 as SMNVEV (reference sequence). With V trimmed by 5 bases and J by 6 bases, 7 bases remained unmatched. CDR3 size: 13 residues.

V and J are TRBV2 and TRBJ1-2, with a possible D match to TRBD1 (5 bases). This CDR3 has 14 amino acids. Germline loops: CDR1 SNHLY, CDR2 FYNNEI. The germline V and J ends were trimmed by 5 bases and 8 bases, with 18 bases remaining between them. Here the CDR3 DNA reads TGTGCCAGCAGTTATACGGGGGGTTCTTGGGGCTACACCTTC. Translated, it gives CASSYTGGSWGYTF.

CDR3 residues: CASSIQGRYEQYF. CDR3 DNA sequence: TGTGCCAGCAGTATCCAGGGGCGGTACGAGCAGTACTTC. J is TRBJ2-7 and V is TRBV5-4, with a possible D match to TRBD1 (6 bases). The CDR3 runs to 13 residues. Trimming removed 5 bases from V and 4 bases from J, with 13 bases in between. Germline V gene sequence: CDR1 SGHNT, CDR2 YYREEE (reference sequence).

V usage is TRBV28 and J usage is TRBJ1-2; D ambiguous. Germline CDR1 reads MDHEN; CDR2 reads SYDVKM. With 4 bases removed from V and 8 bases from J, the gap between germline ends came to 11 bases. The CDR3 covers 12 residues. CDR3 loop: CASSSGPKGYTF. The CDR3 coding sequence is TGTGCCAGCAGTTCTGGGCCCAAGGGCTACACCTTC.

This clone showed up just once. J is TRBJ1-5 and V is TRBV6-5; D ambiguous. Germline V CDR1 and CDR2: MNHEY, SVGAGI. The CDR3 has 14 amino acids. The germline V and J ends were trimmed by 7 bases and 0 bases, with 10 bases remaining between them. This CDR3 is CASTGGLSNQPQHF. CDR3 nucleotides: TGTGCCAGCACCGGAGGACTTAGCAATCAGCCCCAGCATTTT.

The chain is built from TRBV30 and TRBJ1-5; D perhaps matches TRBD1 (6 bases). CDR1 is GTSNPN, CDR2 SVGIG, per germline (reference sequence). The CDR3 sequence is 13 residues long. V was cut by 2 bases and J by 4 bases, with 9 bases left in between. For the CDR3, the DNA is TGTGCCTGGAGTCGGACAGAAAATCAGCCCCAGCATTTT. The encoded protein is CAWSRTENQPQHF.

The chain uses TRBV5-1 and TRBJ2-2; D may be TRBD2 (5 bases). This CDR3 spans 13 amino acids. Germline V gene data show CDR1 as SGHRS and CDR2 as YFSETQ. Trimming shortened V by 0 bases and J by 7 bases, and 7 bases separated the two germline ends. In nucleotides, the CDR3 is TGCGCCAGCAGCTTGGGAGGGAACGGGGAGCTGTTTTTT. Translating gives CASSLGGNGELFF.

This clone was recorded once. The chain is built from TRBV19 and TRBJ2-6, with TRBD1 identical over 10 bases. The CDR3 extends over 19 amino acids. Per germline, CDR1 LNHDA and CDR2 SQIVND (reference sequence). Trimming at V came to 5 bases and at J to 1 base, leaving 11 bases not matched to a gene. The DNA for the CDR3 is TGTGCCAGTAGTTTCACCGGGACAGGGGTCTTGTCTGGGGCCAACGTCCTGACTTTC. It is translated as CASSFTGTGVLSGANVLTF.

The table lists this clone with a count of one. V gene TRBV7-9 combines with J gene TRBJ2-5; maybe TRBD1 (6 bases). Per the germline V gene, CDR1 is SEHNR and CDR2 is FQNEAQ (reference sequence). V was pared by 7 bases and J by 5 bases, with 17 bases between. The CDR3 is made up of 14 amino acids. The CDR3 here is CASISLGGRETQYF. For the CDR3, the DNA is TGTGCCAGCATTAGTCTAGGGGGACGGGAGACCCAGTACTTC. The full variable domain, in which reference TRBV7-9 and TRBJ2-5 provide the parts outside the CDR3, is DTGVSQNPRHKITKRGQNVTFRCDPISEHNRLYWYRQTLGQGPEFLTYFQNEAQLEKSRLLSDRFSAERPKGSFSTLEIQRTEQGDSAMYLCASISLGGRETQYFGPGTRLLVL.

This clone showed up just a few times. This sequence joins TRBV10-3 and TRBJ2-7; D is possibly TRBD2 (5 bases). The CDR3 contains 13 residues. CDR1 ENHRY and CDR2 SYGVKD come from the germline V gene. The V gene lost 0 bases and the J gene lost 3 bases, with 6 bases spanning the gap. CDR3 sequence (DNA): TGTGCCATCAGTGAGTCTGAGGGCTACGAGCAGTACTTC. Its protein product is CAISESEGYEQYF.

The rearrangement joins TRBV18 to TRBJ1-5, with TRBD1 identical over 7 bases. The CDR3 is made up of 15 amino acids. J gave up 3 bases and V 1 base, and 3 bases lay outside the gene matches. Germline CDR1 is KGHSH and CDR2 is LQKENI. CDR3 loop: CASSPQTGYNQPQHF. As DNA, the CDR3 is TGTGCCAGCTCACCACAGACAGGGTACAATCAGCCCCAGCATTTT. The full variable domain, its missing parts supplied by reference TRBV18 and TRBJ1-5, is NAGVMQNPRHLVRRRGQEARLRCSPMKGHSHVYWYRQLPEEGLKFMVYLQKENIIDESGMPKERFSAEFPKEGPSILRIQQVVRGDSAAYFCASSPQTGYNQPQHFGDGTRLSIL.

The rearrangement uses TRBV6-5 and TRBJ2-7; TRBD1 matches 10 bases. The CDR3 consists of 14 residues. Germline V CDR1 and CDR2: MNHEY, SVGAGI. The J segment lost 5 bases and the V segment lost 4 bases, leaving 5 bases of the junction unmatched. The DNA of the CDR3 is TGTGCCAGCAGTTCAGACAGGGGGCTGAACGAGCAGTACTTC. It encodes CASSSDRGLNEQYF.

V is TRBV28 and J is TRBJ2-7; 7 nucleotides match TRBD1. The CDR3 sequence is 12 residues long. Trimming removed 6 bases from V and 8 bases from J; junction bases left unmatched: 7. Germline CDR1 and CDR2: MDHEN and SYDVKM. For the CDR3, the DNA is TGTGCCAGCAGGCCAAACAGGGGCAAGCAGTACTTC. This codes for CASRPNRGKQYF.

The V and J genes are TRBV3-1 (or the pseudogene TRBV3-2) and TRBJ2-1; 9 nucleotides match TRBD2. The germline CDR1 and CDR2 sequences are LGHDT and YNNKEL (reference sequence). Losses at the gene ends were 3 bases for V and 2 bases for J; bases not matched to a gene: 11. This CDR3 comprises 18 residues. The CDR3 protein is CASSHSLAGVNAYNEQFF. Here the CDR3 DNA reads TGTGCCAGCAGCCATTCTTTAGCGGGGGTTAATGCCTACAATGAGCAGTTCTTC.

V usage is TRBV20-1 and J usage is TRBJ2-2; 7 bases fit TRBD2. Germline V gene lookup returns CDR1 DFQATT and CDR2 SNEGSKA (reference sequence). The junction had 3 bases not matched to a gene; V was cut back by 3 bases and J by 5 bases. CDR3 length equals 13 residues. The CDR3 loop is CSASWRGTGELFF. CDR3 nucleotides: TGCAGTGCTAGTTGGCGGGGGACCGGGGAGCTGTTTTTT.

The chain's CDR3 is CASSSMRQAGVDEQFF. For the CDR3, the DNA is TGTGCCAGCAGTTCCATGAGACAGGCCGGCGTGGATGAGCAGTTCTTC. This chain joins TRBV27 and TRBJ2-1; D is possibly TRBD1 (6 bases). This CDR3 is 16 amino acids long. Germline values: CDR1 MNHEY, CDR2 SMNVEV (reference sequence). V shed 4 bases and J shed 8 bases, with 21 bases lying between them.

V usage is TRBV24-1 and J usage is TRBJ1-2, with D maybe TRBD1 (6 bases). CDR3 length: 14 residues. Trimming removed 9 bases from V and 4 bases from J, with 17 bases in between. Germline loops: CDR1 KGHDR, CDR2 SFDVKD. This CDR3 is CATENSRGPYGYTF. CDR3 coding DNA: TGTGCCACCGAAAACTCCAGGGGCCCCTATGGCTACACCTTC.

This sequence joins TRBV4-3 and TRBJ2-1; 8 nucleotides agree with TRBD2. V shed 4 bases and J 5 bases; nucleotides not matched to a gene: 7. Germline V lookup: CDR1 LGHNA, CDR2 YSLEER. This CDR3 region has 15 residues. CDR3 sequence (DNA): TGCGCCAGCAGCCTTTTATCGGGGGGGGACAATGAGCAGTTCTTC. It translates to CASSLLSGGDNEQFF.

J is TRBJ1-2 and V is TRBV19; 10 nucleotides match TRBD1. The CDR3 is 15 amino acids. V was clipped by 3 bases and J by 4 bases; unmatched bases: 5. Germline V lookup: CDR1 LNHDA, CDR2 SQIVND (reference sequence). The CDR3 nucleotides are TGTGCCAGTAGTATTACGGGACAGGGGATCTATGGCTACACCTTC. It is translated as CASSITGQGIYGYTF.